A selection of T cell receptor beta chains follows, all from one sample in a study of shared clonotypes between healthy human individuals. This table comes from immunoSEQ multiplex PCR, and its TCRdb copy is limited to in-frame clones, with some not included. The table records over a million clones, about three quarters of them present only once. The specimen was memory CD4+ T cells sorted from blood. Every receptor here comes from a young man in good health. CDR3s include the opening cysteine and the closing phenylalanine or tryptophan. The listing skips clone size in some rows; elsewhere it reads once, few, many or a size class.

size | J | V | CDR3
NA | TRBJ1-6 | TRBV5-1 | CASSRDGDSPLHF
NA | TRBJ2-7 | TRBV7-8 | CASSPLYEQYF
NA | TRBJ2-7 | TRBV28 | CASSTAMGGDKQYF
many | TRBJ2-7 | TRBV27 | CASSLYTELGEQYF
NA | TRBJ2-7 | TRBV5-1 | CASNPGGLYEQYF
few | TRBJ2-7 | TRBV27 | CASSFNRGGEQYF
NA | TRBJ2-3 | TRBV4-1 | CASSPLHGGAGDTQYF
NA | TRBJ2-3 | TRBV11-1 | CASSLETSGGAADTQYF
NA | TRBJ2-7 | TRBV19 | CASSSQDSSYEQYF
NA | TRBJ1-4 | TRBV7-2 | CASSLGRANEKLFF
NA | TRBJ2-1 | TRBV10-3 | CAISELDRVYNEQFF